The present T cell receptor beta chain was sequenced within a study of T cell repertoires in cytomegalovirus infection. Study-wide background: Through public TCR beta signatures, both CMV infection and matching HLA type were indicated.

CDR1 and CDR2 from the germline V gene are SGHTA and FQGNSA. This CDR3 contains 16 residues. V lost 6 bases to trimming and J lost 8 bases; unmatched junction nucleotides: 10. TCRdb used MiXCR to reprocess the reads, holding one entry per CDR3 protein. This sample has about 530,000 distinct CDR3 sequences, with approximately 25% found just once. Whole-study findings and limits: HLA-C-restricted, CMV-specific TCR beta clonotypes were dominant ex vivo. Summed frequency of public TCR beta families distinguished CMV carriers with the relevant HLA.

This clonotype was counted only a few times. Its matching antigen is unknown. This chain links TRBV7-2 with TRBJ1-4, with 12 bases fitting TRBD1. The sequence came from a human donor in good health (CMV status not recorded). Some clones in this sample may be carry-over from other donors' samples. The sequenced sample was PBMCs. The CDR3 DNA reads TGTGCCAGCAGTCCAAACCGGGACAGGGGGCGAGAAAAACTGTTTTTT. It yields the protein CASSPNRDRGREKLFF.